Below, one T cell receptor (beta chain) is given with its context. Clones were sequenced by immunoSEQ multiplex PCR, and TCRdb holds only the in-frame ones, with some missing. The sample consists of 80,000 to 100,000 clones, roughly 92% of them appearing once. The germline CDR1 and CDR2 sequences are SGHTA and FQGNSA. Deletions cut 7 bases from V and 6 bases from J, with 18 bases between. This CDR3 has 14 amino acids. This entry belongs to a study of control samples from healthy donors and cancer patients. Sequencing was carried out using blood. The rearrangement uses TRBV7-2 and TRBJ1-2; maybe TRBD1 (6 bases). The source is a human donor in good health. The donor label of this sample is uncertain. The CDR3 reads CASTQEGGGHGYTF. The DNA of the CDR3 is TGTGCCAGCACCCAGGAGGGGGGAGGTCATGGCTACACCTTC.